This T cell receptor beta chain originates from a study of blood T cell repertoires in COVID-19 (dated by TCRdb to between 2020 and 2021). At the level of the whole study: Collaborator samples came from the United States, Italy and Spain and covered acute and convalescent phases of COVID-19. The material from the prospective study consisted of cDNA or gDNA derived from T cells, B-cell-depleted T cells, or PBMCs. Deeply sampled blood TCRbeta repertoires from subjects exposed to, actively infected with, or recovered from COVID-19 were included in the dataset. A freely available public database, intended as a resource for researchers studying the immune response to SARS-CoV-2, is where the repertoires were released. The samples were drawn from two sources: the first 160 participants of the ongoing ImmuneRACE study, and 1,000 to 1,500 subjects contributed by 6 global collaborators. Sample metadata almost always included a de-identified subject ID, COVID-19 status, age in years and sex. Where HLA class I and class II types were available, the types were taken from metadata supplied by the sample provider, not from assay-based typing. The paper as a whole reports these results and caveats: The quantity of clinical and demographic metadata differed by source and by participant and was supplied without curation.

A word on this clone: Which antigen it targets is not known. The record has no base qualities; no much larger clone is one base away.

The immunoSEQ Assay, a bias-controlled multiplex PCR, was used to amplify TCRbeta CDR3 regions from genomic DNA. On the authors' methods: The number of nucleated cells in each sample was estimated by amplification of reference gene primers within the assay. Sequence reads were collapsed and filtered to measure the absolute abundance of every unique TCRbeta CDR3 rearrangement. For each sample, productive Simpson clonality was calculated by taking the square root of Simpson's diversity index across productive rearrangements. TCRdb re-hosts the immuneACCESS table, in-frame sequences only. Its copies lack some clones; in the studies checked, an unresolved V gene accounts for under half of them, and the cause for the rest is not known. The V and J calls and clone size were taken over from that table, and D and trimming were inferred from the DNA. The sample contains approximately 100,000 clones, less than 85% of them found a single time. Over 35% of the sample belongs to the ten largest clones.

Collaborating institutions collected whole blood in K2EDTA tubes following their own protocols. For TCRbeta analysis, collaborators shipped samples in one of three forms: frozen whole blood, isolated PBMCs, or DNA extracted from either of those sample types. The junction carries 19 bases between V and J, which are trimmed by 4 bases and 4 bases respectively. Via the germline V gene (reference sequence), CDR1 is LGHDT and CDR2 YNNKEL. Including the terminal cysteine and phenylalanine, the CDR3 comprises 16 residues. The DNA shown is the 48-base CDR3, in frame from base 1. The rearrangement combines TRBV3-1 (or the pseudogene TRBV3-2) with TRBJ1-1; the D gene is not confidently resolved. This sequence originates from an elderly man with acute or convalescent COVID-19. The sequenced sample was peripheral blood. The CDR3 protein is CASSPRQGSGSTEAFF. The nucleotide sequence reads TGTGCCAGCAGCCCACGTCAAGGGTCGGGAAGCACTGAAGCTTTCTTT.